This T cell receptor beta chain was captured by sequencing in a study of blood T cell repertoires in COVID-19. Methods used by the authors: How many nucleated cells were present was estimated from reference gene primer amplification. The assay was immunoSEQ multiplex PCR, and TCRdb's table has in-frame clones only and misses some. The DNA gave D and trimming, while V, J and clone size come from that table. The table lists about 170,000 clones, 85% of them singletons. With 7 bases clipped from V and 5 bases from J, the junction kept 9 bases outside the gene matches. Germline V gene lookup returns CDR1 SQVTM and CDR2 ANQGSEA. This CDR3 has 14 amino acids.

The chain combines TRBV29-1 with TRBJ2-7; 12 bases are a match to TRBD2. Sequences were obtained from peripheral blood. This clonotype was sampled from an elderly woman with COVID-19, enrolled during active disease. CDR3 loop: CSAAPLAGGDEQYF. The CDR3 nucleotides read TGCAGCGCCGCCCCCCTAGCGGGAGGGGACGAGCAGTACTTC.